Shown below are 18 T cell receptor beta chains from a single sample sequenced in a study of spatial heterogeneity in lung cancer. TCRdb processed the 5' RACE reads anew with MiXCR; each CDR3 protein has one entry. The data show 5,900 or so distinct CDR3 sequences, almost 8% seen once. These receptors have no identified antigens. Whole-study findings and limits: Counts that tracked tumor mutation counts were those of expanded intratumoral alpha and beta TCRs.

Time point meaning: sample taken at primary tumor resection. Sample: lung tumor tissue, taken at surgery. All receptors come from a female donor with early-stage non-small cell lung cancer.

Judged by abundance, this clonotype is medium-sized (0.01 to 0.1%). This chain links TRBV20-1 with TRBJ2-3; 13 nucleotides match TRBD2. The CDR3 runs to 15 residues. The V segment lost 4 bases and the J segment 6 bases; nucleotides outside the gene matches: 7. From germline, CDR1 is DFQATT and CDR2 SNEGSKA (reference sequence). The CDR3 nucleotides read TGCAGTGCTATTCAACTAGCGGGGGGGGAGGATACGCAGTATTTT. Translating it yields CSAIQLAGGEDTQYF.

This clonotype was observed at least ten times. This chain connects TRBV12-3 or TRBV12-4 to TRBJ2-3; 15 bases fit TRBD2. This CDR3 comprises 17 residues. V shed 4 bases, J shed 7 bases, and the junction held 9 bases outside the gene matches. The CDR3 coding sequence is TGTGCCAGCAGTTCACAGACCGGGACTAGCGGGAGGAATACGCAGTATTTT. Protein: CASSSQTGTSGRNTQYF.

In its sample, this clonotype is medium-sized. The J gene is TRBJ2-2, the V gene TRBV2; 9 bases agree with TRBD2. The CDR3 is 14 amino acids. Germline CDR1 and CDR2: SNHLY and FYNNEI. Germline trimming cut 8 bases from V and 7 bases from J; bases unmatched to any gene: 8. The CDR3 bases are TGTGCCAGCGGGCTAGCGGGACTGGGCGGGGAGCTGTTTTTT. Encoded protein: CASGLAGLGGELFF.

This clonotype ranks as medium-sized. The chain is built from TRBV6-5 and TRBJ2-5, with D maybe TRBD1 (6 bases). Trimming took off 2 bases at V and 5 bases at J, with 9 bases between the two ends. Germline values: CDR1 MNHEY, CDR2 SVGAGI. The CDR3 runs 13 residues. CDR3 residues: CASSYDRWETQYF. CDR3 bases: TGTGCCAGCAGTTACGACAGGTGGGAGACCCAGTACTTC.

Within the sample, this clonotype is medium-sized (0.01 to 0.1%). The chain couples TRBV7-9 to TRBJ2-5; D remains ambiguous. The CDR3 covers 15 residues. Germline V CDR1 and CDR2: SEHNR, FQNEAQ (reference sequence). Trimming removed 1 base from V and 2 bases from J, with 11 bases in between. The CDR3 nucleotides are TGTGCCAGCAGCTTAGTTGGGTGGCAGCAAGAGACCCAGTACTTC. Translated, it gives CASSLVGWQQETQYF.

The chain is built from TRBV5-5 and TRBJ2-1; 11 bases line up with TRBD2. Germline loops: CDR1 SGHKS, CDR2 YYEKEE (reference sequence). Trimming cost V 4 bases and J 0 bases; bases outside gene matches: 3. The CDR3 runs to 16 residues. This chain's CDR3 is CASSTGLADSYNEQFF. The CDR3 DNA reads TGTGCCAGCAGCACGGGACTAGCGGACTCCTACAATGAGCAGTTCTTC.

V gene TRBV29-1 combines with J gene TRBJ1-2, with D unclear. V was trimmed by 5 bases and J by 4 bases, leaving 14 bases between them. The V gene's germline CDR1 is SQVTM and CDR2 ANQGSEA. The CDR3 has 13 residues. The CDR3 reads CSVLAAVGYGYTF. The CDR3 coding sequence is TGCAGCGTTCTAGCAGCAGTTGGCTATGGCTACACCTTC.

The sample holds many counts of this clonotype. The chain recombines TRBV6-1 with TRBJ2-5, with D tentatively TRBD2 (5 bases). Germline CDR1 MNHNS, CDR2 SASEGT. This CDR3 comprises 13 residues. Trimming cost V 10 bases and J 4 bases, with 16 bases left between them. This CDR3 reads CATNLALGETQYF. The CDR3 DNA reads as TGTGCCACGAATCTAGCATTAGGAGAGACCCAGTACTTC.

As to this clonotype: A much larger clone differs from this one at a single base, so this may be a read error. V usage is TRBV2 and J usage is TRBJ1-1; D possibly corresponds to TRBD1 (5 bases). Germline V gene lookup returns CDR1 SNHLY and CDR2 FYNNEI. The CDR3 covers 13 residues. The CDR3 DNA reads as TGTGCCAGCAGTACGGGGCCGAACACTGAAGCTTACTTT. Translated, it gives CASSTGPNTEAYF. The full variable domain, in which reference TRBV2 and TRBJ1-1 provide the parts outside the CDR3, is EPEVTQTPSHQVTQMGQEVILRCVPISNHLYFYWYRQILGQKVEFLVSFYNNEISEKSEIFDDQFSVERPDGSNFTLKIRSTKLEDSAMYFCASSTGPNTEAYFGQGTRLTVV.

The rearrangement links TRBV7-2 to TRBJ2-2; 8 positions agree with TRBD2. CDR3 size: 17 residues. The V segment lost 1 base and the J segment 5 bases; nucleotides outside the gene matches: 9. Germline-derived CDR1 and CDR2 are SGHTA and FQGNSA. CDR3 protein: CASSLDRRAGETGELFF. CDR3 nucleotides: TGTGCCAGCAGCTTAGATCGTCGAGCGGGGGAAACCGGGGAGCTGTTTTTT.

This clonotype is medium-sized by share. The chain joins TRBV20-1 to TRBJ2-5; perhaps TRBD1 as D (6 bases). The V end lost 7 bases, the J end lost 2 bases, and 11 bases lay between the germline ends. The CDR3 spans 12 residues. CDR1 DFQATT and CDR2 SNEGSKA come from the germline V gene (reference sequence). CDR3 sequence reads: CSGKTGQETQYF. For the CDR3, the DNA is TGCAGTGGGAAGACAGGACAAGAGACCCAGTACTTC.

This clonotype was observed many times. The rearrangement uses TRBV2 and TRBJ1-1, with 7 bases identical to TRBD1. Germline V lookup: CDR1 SNHLY, CDR2 FYNNEI. CDR3 length: 13 amino acids. V dropped 7 bases and J dropped 7; count of bases not matched to a gene: 9. CDR3 nucleotides: TGTGCCAGCACCCAGGGGGGGATTGATGAAGCTTTCTTT. Its protein is CASTQGGIDEAFF. The whole variable domain, remainder taken from reference TRBV2 and TRBJ1-1, is EPEVTQTPSHQVTQMGQEVILRCVPISNHLYFYWYRQILGQKVEFLVSFYNNEISEKSEIFDDQFSVERPDGSNFTLKIRSTKLEDSAMYFCASTQGGIDEAFFGQGTRLTVV.

This clonotype was detected many times. The CDR3 sequence is CAISDLAYEQYF. In DNA form, the CDR3 reads TGTGCCATCAGTGACTTAGCCTACGAGCAGTACTTC. The chain joins TRBV10-3 to TRBJ2-7; no firm D call. Germline values: CDR1 ENHRY, CDR2 SYGVKD. This CDR3 is built from 12 residues. Deletions cut 3 bases from V and 2 bases from J, with 5 bases between.

Judged by abundance, this clonotype is medium-sized (0.01 to 0.1%). The rearrangement joins TRBV5-4 to TRBJ2-2; D call uncertain. CDR1 is SGHNT, CDR2 YYREEE, per germline (reference sequence). This CDR3 is 14 amino acids long. V dropped 2 bases and J dropped 6 bases, with 11 bases sitting between them. CDR3 sequence: CASSLPDHSGELFF. Here the CDR3 DNA reads TGTGCCAGCAGCTTACCAGACCATTCCGGGGAGCTGTTTTTT. The full variable domain, completed using reference TRBV5-4 and TRBJ2-2, is ETGVTQSPTHLIKTRGQQVTLRCSSQSGHNTVSWYQQALGQGPQFIFQYYREEENGRGNFPPRFSGLQFPNYSSELNVNALELDDSALYLCASSLPDHSGELFFGEGSRLTVL.

This clonotype was counted at least ten times. The genes are TRBV6-5 and TRBJ2-1, with a tentative D call TRBD2 (6 bases). Per germline, CDR1 MNHEY and CDR2 SVGAGI. The ends were cut back, 6 bases at V and 9 bases at J, with 12 bases in the middle. CDR3 length: 12 amino acids. The CDR3 nucleotides are TGTGCCAGCAGCCGAGGGACTTCTGAGCAGTTCTTC. Its protein product is CASSRGTSEQFF.

Ten or more counts support this clonotype. The chain is built from TRBV20-1 and TRBJ2-1; TRBD2 aligns across 8 bases. After removal of 3 bases from V and 9 bases from J, the junction contained 4 bases not matched to a gene. The CDR3 spans 12 residues. The germline V gene has CDR1 DFQATT and CDR2 SNEGSKA (reference sequence). The CDR3 coding sequence is TGCAGTGCTAGCCCTACTAGCGGTGAGCAGTTCTTC. Amino acids: CSASPTSGEQFF.

This clonotype was seen many times. This chain uses TRBV12-3 or TRBV12-4 with TRBJ2-3; 7 nucleotides match TRBD1. Trimming cost V 1 base and J 4 bases; bases outside gene matches: 5. This CDR3 is built from 15 residues. CDR3 nucleotide sequence: TGTGCCAGCAGTTTAGGCACAGGGGCGGCAGATACGCAGTATTTT. This gives the protein CASSLGTGAADTQYF.

By its share, this clonotype is medium-sized (0.01 to 0.1%). The chain couples TRBV12-3 or TRBV12-4 to TRBJ1-2, with D maybe TRBD1 (6 bases). V lost 1 base to trimming and J lost 7 bases, with 10 bases between them. CDR3 length equals 13 residues. CDR3 nucleotides: TGTGCCAGCAGTTTAGGAGGGGGTACTGGCTACACCTTC. Its protein product is CASSLGGGTGYTF.